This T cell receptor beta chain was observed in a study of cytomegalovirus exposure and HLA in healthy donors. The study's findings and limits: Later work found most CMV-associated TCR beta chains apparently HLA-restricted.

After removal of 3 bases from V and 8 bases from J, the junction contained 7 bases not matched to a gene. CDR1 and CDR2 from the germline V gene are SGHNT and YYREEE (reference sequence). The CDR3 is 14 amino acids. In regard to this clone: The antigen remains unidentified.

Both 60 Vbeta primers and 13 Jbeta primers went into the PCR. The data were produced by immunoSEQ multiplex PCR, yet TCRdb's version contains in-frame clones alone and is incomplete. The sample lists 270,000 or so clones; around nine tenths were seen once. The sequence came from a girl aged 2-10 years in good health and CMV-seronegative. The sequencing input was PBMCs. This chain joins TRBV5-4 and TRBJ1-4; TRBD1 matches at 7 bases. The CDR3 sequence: CASSYRDREEKLFF. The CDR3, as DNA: TGTGCCAGCAGCTACCGGGACAGAGAGGAAAAACTGTTTTTT.